These 22 T cell receptor beta chains came from one sample sequenced in a study of blood T cell repertoires in COVID-19. Here immunoSEQ multiplex PCR was the method, and the copy in TCRdb shows in-frame clones only, minus some. The sample records 60,000 to 75,000 clones, around 87% being singletons. Sequenced sample: peripheral blood. Source of these receptors: a human donor in a cohort sampled during active COVID-19.

This sequence joins TRBV5-1 and TRBJ2-7; 7 bases fit TRBD1. Germline V gene sequence: CDR1 SGHRS, CDR2 YFSETQ. The CDR3 sequence is 13 residues long. Trimming cost V 4 bases and J 1 base; bases outside gene matches: 2. CDR3 DNA: TGCGCCAGCAGCGGGGACAGTTCCTACGAGCAGTACTTC. Translated, it gives CASSGDSSYEQYF.

The rearrangement links TRBV6-2 or TRBV6-3 to TRBJ1-2; a weak D match, TRBD1 (5 bases). CDR1 and CDR2 from the germline V gene are MNHEY and SVGEGT. Trimming removed 3 bases from V and 8 bases from J, with 22 bases in between. This CDR3 has 16 amino acids. The CDR3 protein is CASSYRPPGEGSGYTF. DNA for the CDR3: TGTGCCAGCAGTTATCGGCCGCCGGGGGAAGGTTCAGGCTACACCTTC.

The rearrangement uses TRBV28 and TRBJ2-7; 10 bases agree with TRBD2. The CDR3 runs to 15 residues. Losses at the gene ends were 6 bases for V and 0 bases for J; bases not matched to a gene: 5. In germline, CDR1 is MDHEN, CDR2 SYDVKM. This CDR3 is CASSLTSGFSYEQYF. The CDR3 coding sequence is TGTGCCAGCAGCTTGACTAGCGGGTTCTCCTACGAGCAGTACTTC.

The chain employs TRBV7-9 and TRBJ2-1, with D possibly matching TRBD2 (6 bases). Germline V gives CDR1 SEHNR, CDR2 FQNEAQ (reference sequence). The CDR3 length is 17 residues. Trimming took 4 bases from V and 0 from J, leaving 16 bases between them. The CDR3 coding sequence is TGTGCCAGCAGCTCATTGTCGCGGGGCGCCTCCTACAATGAGCAGTTCTTC. It encodes CASSSLSRGASYNEQFF. The full variable domain, completed using reference TRBV7-9 and TRBJ2-1, is DTGVSQNPRHKITKRGQNVTFRCDPISEHNRLYWYRQTLGQGPEFLTYFQNEAQLEKSRLLSDRFSAERPKGSFSTLEIQRTEQGDSAMYLCASSSLSRGASYNEQFFGPGTRLTVL.

This sequence joins TRBV9 and TRBJ1-1; maybe TRBD1 (5 bases). Looked up from germline, CDR1 is SGDLS and CDR2 is YYNGEE. V dropped 4 bases and J dropped 0 bases, with 13 bases sitting between them. This CDR3 region has 15 residues. CDR3: CASSPPSGLNTEAFF. The CDR3 coding sequence is TGTGCCAGCAGCCCCCCCTCAGGGTTGAACACTGAAGCTTTCTTT.

This clone was counted only a few times. The chain couples TRBV4-1 to TRBJ2-7, with TRBD1 matching over 8 bases. In germline, CDR1 is MGHRA, CDR2 YSYEKL. V lost 2 bases and J lost 2; bases outside the gene matches: 2. CDR3 length: 14 amino acids. The CDR3 loop reads CASSQTQGAYEQYF. CDR3 nucleotide sequence: TGCGCCAGCAGCCAAACACAGGGGGCCTACGAGCAGTACTTC.

The chain has TRBV4-1 and TRBJ2-5; D is possibly TRBD2 (5 bases). This CDR3 region has 16 residues. Deletions cut 0 bases from V and 4 bases from J, with 15 bases between. Germline values: CDR1 MGHRA, CDR2 YSYEKL. The CDR3 DNA reads as TGCGCCAGCAGCCAAGAACTTTTAGTGGCGGGAGAGACCCAGTACTTC. This sequence encodes CASSQELLVAGETQYF.

Written as DNA, the CDR3 is TGTGCCAGCAGCCTAGCTACCGGCTACAATGAGCAGTTCTTC. It codes for CASSLATGYNEQFF. This chain uses TRBV14 with TRBJ2-1, with no clear D. The CDR3 covers 14 residues. Looked up from germline, CDR1 is SGHDN and CDR2 is FVKESK. V was clipped by 4 bases and J by 3 bases, with 10 bases between them.

The chain has TRBV4-1 and TRBJ2-3, with 7 bases lining up with TRBD2. CDR1 is MGHRA, CDR2 YSYEKL, per germline. This CDR3 comprises 21 residues. V was pared by 0 bases and J by 0 bases, with 18 bases of the junction left unmatched. The CDR3: CASSQDPQRGNDFISTDTQYF. The CDR3 DNA reads as TGCGCCAGCAGCCAAGATCCACAGCGGGGTAATGATTTCATTAGCACAGATACGCAGTATTTT.

The chain carries TRBV14 and TRBJ2-7; D is perhaps TRBD1 (5 bases). V lost 5 bases to trimming and J lost 1 base, with 9 bases between them. The CDR3 covers 13 residues. Germline V CDR1 and CDR2: SGHDN, FVKESK. In nucleotides, the CDR3 is TGTGCCAGCAGCAGGGGCGGTTCCTACGAGCAGTACTTC. Encoded protein: CASSRGGSYEQYF.

The rearrangement links TRBV7-8 to TRBJ2-7, with 9 bases aligning to TRBD1. Germline loops: CDR1 SGHVS, CDR2 FQNEAQ. The J segment lost 3 bases and the V segment lost 5 bases, leaving 11 bases of the junction unmatched. The CDR3 sequence is 16 residues long. CDR3: CASSRDAGTGYYEQYF. CDR3 bases: TGTGCCAGCAGCCGAGATGCCGGGACAGGGTACTACGAGCAGTACTTC.

This clone appeared a few times. This chain joins TRBV5-6 and TRBJ2-7; TRBD1 matches 7 bases. This CDR3 is 15 amino acids long. Germline-derived CDR1 and CDR2 are SGHDT and YYEEEE. V lost 1 base, J lost 4 bases, and 8 bases stayed unmatched. For the CDR3, the DNA is TGTGCCAGCAGCTTGAAGCTACAGGGGATATACGAGCAGTACTTC. Translating it yields CASSLKLQGIYEQYF. Combining the CDR3 with reference TRBV5-6 and TRBJ2-7 gives the whole variable domain DAGVTQSPTHLIKTRGQQVTLRCSPKSGHDTVSWYQQALGQGPQFIFQYYEEEERQRGNFPDRFSGHQFPNYSSELNVNALLLGDSALYLCASSLKLQGIYEQYFGPGTRLTVT.

This clone was detected only once. The chain combines TRBV19 with TRBJ2-1, with 9 bases identical to TRBD1. Germline CDR1 LNHDA, CDR2 SQIVND (reference sequence). With 0 bases clipped from V and 6 bases from J, the junction kept 12 bases outside the gene matches. CDR3 length: 18 amino acids. CDR3 nucleotides: TGTGCCAGTAGTATAGATCACGTAGGGACAGGGATTGGCAATGAGCAGTTCTTC. Protein sequence: CASSIDHVGTGIGNEQFF. The full variable domain, completed using reference TRBV19 and TRBJ2-1, is DGGITQSPKYLFRKEGQNVTLSCEQNLNHDAMYWYRQDPGQGLRLIYYSQIVNDFQKGDIAEGYSVSREKKESFPLTVTSAQKNPTAFYLCASSIDHVGTGIGNEQFFGPGTRLTVL.

This chain links TRBV4-3 with TRBJ2-7, with 8 bases lining up with TRBD2. CDR1 LGHNA and CDR2 YSLEER come from the germline V gene. CDR3 length: 15 amino acids. V lost 2 bases, J lost 4 bases, and 7 bases stayed unmatched. The CDR3 nucleotides read TGCGCCAGCAGCCAACTTAGCGGGAATGGGTACGAGCAGTACTTC. As protein: CASSQLSGNGYEQYF.

Only one count was recorded for this clone. V is TRBV5-5 and J is TRBJ2-2, with 9 bases aligning to TRBD2. The CDR3 runs to 15 residues. Germline values: CDR1 SGHKS, CDR2 YYEKEE (reference sequence). With V trimmed by 7 bases and J by 6 bases, 10 bases remained unmatched. CDR3 protein: CASRGGRGGPGELFF. CDR3 nucleotide sequence: TGTGCCAGCCGCGGGGGGCGGGGGGGCCCCGGGGAGCTGTTTTTT.

The genes are TRBV3-1 (or the pseudogene TRBV3-2) and TRBJ2-1; 8 bases are a match to TRBD2. Germline CDR1 LGHDT, CDR2 YNNKEL (reference sequence). The CDR3 covers 15 residues. Trimming removed 4 bases from V and 6 bases from J; junction bases left unmatched: 8. The CDR3 DNA sequence: TGTGCCAGCAGCCCAGGAGCGGGAGAGGGCAATGAGCAGTTCTTC. It yields the protein CASSPGAGEGNEQFF.

V is TRBV27 and J is TRBJ1-2; D remains unclear. CDR3 length: 11 amino acids. V was trimmed by 5 bases and J by 5 bases, leaving 6 bases between them. The germline CDR1 and CDR2 sequences are MNHEY and SMNVEV (reference sequence). The CDR3 sequence is CASSAGYGYTF. The CDR3 coding sequence is TGTGCCAGCAGTGCAGGATATGGCTACACCTTC.

V and J are TRBV4-2 and TRBJ1-6; D gene ambiguous. Germline V gives CDR1 LGHNA, CDR2 YNFKEQ. Trimming cost V 4 bases and J 3 bases, with 16 bases left between them. CDR3 size: 17 residues. The CDR3, as DNA: TGTGCCAGCAGCCTAGCGGACCCGGGAAACTATAATTCACCCCTCCACTTT. Its translation is CASSLADPGNYNSPLHF.

This rearrangement joins TRBV15 to TRBJ2-1, with D unresolved. The V end was cut by 5 bases, the J end by 0 bases, with 8 bases between. Per the germline V gene, CDR1 is LNHNV and CDR2 is YYDKDF (reference sequence). This CDR3 is built from 14 residues. The CDR3 region has the DNA TGTGCCACCAGCGAATTGAGCTCCTACAATGAGCAGTTCTTC. It codes for CATSELSSYNEQFF.

This clone was seen once. V is TRBV7-9 and J is TRBJ1-1, with 7 positions matching TRBD1. Germline CDR1 is SEHNR and CDR2 is FQNEAQ (reference sequence). The CDR3 consists of 15 residues. The V segment lost 0 bases and the J segment 8 bases; nucleotides outside the gene matches: 9. CDR3 nucleotides: TGTGCCAGCAGCTTAGCCCCTACAGGGGCCCCCGAAGCTTTCTTT. Translation: CASSLAPTGAPEAFF.

This clone was found once. The V and J genes are TRBV15 and TRBJ2-7; 10 bases map to TRBD1. CDR3 size: 15 residues. Germline trimming cut 1 base from V and 4 bases from J; bases unmatched to any gene: 4. Germline V CDR1 and CDR2: LNHNV, YYDKDF (reference sequence). CDR3 loop: CATSRGTGGYYEQYF. The CDR3 DNA is TGTGCCACCAGCAGAGGGACAGGGGGATATTACGAGCAGTACTTC.

V and J are TRBV6-1 and TRBJ1-2; tentative D call: TRBD1 (6 bases). The length of the CDR3 is 15 residues. V lost 3 bases, J lost 5 bases, and 16 bases lay in between. The germline V gene encodes CDR1 MNHNS and CDR2 SASEGT. CDR3 DNA sequence: TGTGCCAGCAGTGATAAGGCGGGGGGCCCATATGGCTACACCTTC. Translated: CASSDKAGGPYGYTF.